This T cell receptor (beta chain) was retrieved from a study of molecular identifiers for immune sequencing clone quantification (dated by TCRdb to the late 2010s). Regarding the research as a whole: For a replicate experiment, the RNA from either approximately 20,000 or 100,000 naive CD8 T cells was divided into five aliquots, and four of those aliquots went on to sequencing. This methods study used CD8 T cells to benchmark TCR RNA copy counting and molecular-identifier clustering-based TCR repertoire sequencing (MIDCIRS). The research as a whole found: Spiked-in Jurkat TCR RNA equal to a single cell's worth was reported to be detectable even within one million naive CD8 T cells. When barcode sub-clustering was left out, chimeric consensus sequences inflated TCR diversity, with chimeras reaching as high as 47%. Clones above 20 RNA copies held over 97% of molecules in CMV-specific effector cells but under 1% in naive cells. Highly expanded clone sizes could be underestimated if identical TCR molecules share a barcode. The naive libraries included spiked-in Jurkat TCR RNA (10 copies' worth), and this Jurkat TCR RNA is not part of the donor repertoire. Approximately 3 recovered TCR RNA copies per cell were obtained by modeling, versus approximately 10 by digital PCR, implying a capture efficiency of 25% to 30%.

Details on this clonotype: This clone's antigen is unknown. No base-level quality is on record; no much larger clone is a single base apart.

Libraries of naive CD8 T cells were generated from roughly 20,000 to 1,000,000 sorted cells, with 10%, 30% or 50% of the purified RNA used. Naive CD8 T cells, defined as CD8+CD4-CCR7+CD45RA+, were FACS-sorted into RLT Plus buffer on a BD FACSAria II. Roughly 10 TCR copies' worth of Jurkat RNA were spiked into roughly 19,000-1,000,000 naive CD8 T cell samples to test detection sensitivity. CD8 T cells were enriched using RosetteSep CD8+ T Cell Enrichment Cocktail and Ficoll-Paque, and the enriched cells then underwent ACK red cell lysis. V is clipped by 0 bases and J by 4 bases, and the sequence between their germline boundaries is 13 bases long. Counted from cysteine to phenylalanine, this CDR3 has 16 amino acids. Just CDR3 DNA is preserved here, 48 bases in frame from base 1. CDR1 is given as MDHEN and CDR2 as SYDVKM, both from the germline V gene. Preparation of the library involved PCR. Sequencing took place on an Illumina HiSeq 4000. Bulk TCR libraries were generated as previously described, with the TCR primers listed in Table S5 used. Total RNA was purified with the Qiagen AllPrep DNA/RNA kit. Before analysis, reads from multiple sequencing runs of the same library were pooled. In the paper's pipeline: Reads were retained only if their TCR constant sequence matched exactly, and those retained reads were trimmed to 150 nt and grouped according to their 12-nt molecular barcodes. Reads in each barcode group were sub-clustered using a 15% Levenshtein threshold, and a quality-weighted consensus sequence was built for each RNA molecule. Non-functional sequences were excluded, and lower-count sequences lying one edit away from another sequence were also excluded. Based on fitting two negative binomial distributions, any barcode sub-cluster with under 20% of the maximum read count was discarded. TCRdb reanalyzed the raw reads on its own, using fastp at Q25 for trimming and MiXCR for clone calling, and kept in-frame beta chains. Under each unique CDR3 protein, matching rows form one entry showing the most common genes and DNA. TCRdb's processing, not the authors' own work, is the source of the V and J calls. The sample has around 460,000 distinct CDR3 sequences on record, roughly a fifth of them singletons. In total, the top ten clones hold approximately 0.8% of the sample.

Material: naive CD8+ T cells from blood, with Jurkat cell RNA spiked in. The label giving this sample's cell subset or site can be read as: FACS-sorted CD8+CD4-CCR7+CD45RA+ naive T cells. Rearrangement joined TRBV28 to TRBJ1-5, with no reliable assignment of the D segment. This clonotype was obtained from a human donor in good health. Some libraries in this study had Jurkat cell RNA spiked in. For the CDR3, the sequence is CASSLWARSPNQPQHF. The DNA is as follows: TGTGCCAGCAGTTTATGGGCCCGAAGCCCTAATCAGCCCCAGCATTTT.